This record looks at one T cell receptor beta chain sequence and its context. Its antigen is unknown. Primers for the PCR totalled 60 Vbeta and 13 Jbeta. Sequenced by immunoSEQ multiplex PCR; TCRdb stores in-frame clones only, minus some. The data show about 180,000 clones, with over 70% seen just once and about 7% held by the top ten. This entry is derived from a study of cytomegalovirus exposure and HLA in healthy donors. The wider study: The Caucasian-associated ancestry cluster held roughly 78% of a few hundred genotyped donors.

The ends lost 3 bases at V and 1 base at J; junction bases unmatched: 5. CDR1 is SGHVS and CDR2 is FQNEAQ in the germline V gene. The CDR3 totals 15 residues. Whole-study findings and limits: The listing of 150 to 200 TCR beta chains classed them as cytomegalovirus-associated. In a later analysis, at a false discovery rate of 0.05, roughly 16,000 TCR beta sequences matched HLA alleles.

Each donor was nominally healthy when sampled (though unrecorded immune exposures were likely). The chain has TRBV7-8 and TRBJ1-2; 7 nucleotides align to TRBD1. This sequence originates from a man aged 25-45 years in good health and CMV-seropositive. The source material was PBMCs. CDR3 nucleotides: TGTGCCAGCAGCTTTACAGGGGATCATAACTATGGCTACACCTTC. The encoded protein is CASSFTGDHNYGYTF.